The clone carrying this T cell receptor (beta chain) was detected many times. Antigen unknown. The germline gives CDR1 SQVTM, CDR2 ANQGSEA. Trimming took off 3 bases at V and 3 bases at J, with 7 bases between the two ends. CDR3 size: 12 residues. This entry is derived from a study of human T cells and chemical hapten exposure. Across the study: The cohort included alopecia areata under or over 50% scalp, totalis and universalis. General study results and limits: Expanded TCRs clustered into significantly more large CDR3 similarity groups than controls, the analysis revealed.

In the original processing: A per-sample median of about 96,000 TCRs was observed, with a range of roughly 20,000 to 690,600. TCRdb analysed the RACE reads with MiXCR anew, one entry per CDR3 protein. These V and J calls derive from TCRdb rather than the authors' analysis. The table has some 340,000 distinct CDR3 sequences, approximately 6.9% seen once. Sample time point: patch test 1, 2 weeks after DPC sensitization. The treatment: therapeutic diphenylcyclopropenone sensitization with weekly scalp DPC. The receptor was isolated from a woman between 18 and 30 years old with alopecia areata. Some clones in this sample may be carry-over from other donors' samples. The sample consisted of whole blood, taken in connection with sensitization to the hapten diphenylcyclopropenone (DPC). The chain uses TRBV29-1 and TRBJ2-3; D perhaps matches TRBD2 (6 bases). In DNA form, the CDR3 reads TGCAGCGTTGAGGAGGGTACAGATACGCAGTATTTT. Protein: CSVEEGTDTQYF.